What follows is one T cell receptor beta chain and its context. The entry originates in a study of cytomegalovirus exposure and HLA in healthy donors. Everyone who donated was a healthy bone marrow donor. The PCR ran on 60 Vbeta and 13 Jbeta primers. Assay: immunoSEQ multiplex PCR; the TCRdb copy retains only in-frame clones and omits some. This table holds 95,000 to 150,000 clones, less than 85% found once. The CDR3 length is 17 residues. Trimming pared 8 bases from V and 4 bases from J, leaving 23 bases between. Germline V lookup: CDR1 KGHSH, CDR2 LQKENI. Sequenced: PBMCs. The V gene is TRBV18, the J gene TRBJ1-4; D possibly corresponds to TRBD1 (6 bases). The TCR was taken from a female donor in good health and CMV-seronegative. The CDR3 region is CASRGVVGATINEKLFF. CDR3 sequence (DNA): TGTGCCAGCCGAGGAGTAGTGGGGGCAACTATTAATGAAAAACTGTTTTTT.